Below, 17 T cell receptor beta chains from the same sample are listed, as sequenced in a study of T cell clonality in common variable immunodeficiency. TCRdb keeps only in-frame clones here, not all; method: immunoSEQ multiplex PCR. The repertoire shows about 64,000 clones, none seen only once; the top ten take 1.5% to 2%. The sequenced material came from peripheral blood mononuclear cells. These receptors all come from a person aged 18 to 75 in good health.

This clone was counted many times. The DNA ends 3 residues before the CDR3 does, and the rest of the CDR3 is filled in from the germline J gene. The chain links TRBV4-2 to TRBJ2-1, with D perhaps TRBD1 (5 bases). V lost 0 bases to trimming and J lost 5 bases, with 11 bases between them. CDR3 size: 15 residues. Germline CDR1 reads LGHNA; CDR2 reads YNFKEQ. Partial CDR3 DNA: TGTGCCAGCAGCCAAGATAGGGGCGCAAACAATGAG. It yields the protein CASSQDRGANNE. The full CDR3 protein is CASSQDRGANNEQFF.

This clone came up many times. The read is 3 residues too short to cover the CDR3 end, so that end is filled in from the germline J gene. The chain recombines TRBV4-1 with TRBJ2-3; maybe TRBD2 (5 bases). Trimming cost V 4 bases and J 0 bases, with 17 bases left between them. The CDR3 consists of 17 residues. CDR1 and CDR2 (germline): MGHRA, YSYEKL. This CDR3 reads CASSPKLSWTSTDTQYF. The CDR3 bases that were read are TGCGCCAGCAGCCCTAAGTTGTCCTGGACTAGCACAGATACG.

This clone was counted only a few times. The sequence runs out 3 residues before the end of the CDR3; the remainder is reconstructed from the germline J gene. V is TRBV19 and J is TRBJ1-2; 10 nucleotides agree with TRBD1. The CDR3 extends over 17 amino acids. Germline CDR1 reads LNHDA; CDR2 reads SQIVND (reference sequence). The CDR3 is CASSIVGTGVAKNIYTF. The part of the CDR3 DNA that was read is TGTGCCAGTAGTATCGTGGGGACAGGGGTAGCCAAAAACATC.

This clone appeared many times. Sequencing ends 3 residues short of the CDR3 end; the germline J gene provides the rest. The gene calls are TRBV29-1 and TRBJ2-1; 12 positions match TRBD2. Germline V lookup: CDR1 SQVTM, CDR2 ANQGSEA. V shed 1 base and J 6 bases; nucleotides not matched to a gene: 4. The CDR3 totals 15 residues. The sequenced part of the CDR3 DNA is TGCAGCGTTGAAGGGACTAGCGGGGCAGTCAATGAG. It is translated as CSVEGTSGAVNE. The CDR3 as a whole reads CSVEGTSGAVNEQFF.

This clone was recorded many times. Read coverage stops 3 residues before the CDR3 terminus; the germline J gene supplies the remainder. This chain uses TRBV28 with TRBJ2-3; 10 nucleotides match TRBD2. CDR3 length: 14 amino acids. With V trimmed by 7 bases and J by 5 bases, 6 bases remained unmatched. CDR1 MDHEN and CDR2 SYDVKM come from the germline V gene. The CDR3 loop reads CASTSGRPGDTQYF. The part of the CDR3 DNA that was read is TGTGCCAGCACTAGCGGGAGACCAGGAGATACG.

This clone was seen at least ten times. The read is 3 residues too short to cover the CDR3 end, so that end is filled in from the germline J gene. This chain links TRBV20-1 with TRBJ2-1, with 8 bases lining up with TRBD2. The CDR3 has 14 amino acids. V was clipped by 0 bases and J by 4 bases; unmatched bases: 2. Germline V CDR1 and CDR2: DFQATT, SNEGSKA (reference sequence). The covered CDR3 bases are TGCAGTGCTAGAGAATTAGCGGGATACAATGAG. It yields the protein CSARELAGYNE. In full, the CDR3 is CSARELAGYNEQFF.

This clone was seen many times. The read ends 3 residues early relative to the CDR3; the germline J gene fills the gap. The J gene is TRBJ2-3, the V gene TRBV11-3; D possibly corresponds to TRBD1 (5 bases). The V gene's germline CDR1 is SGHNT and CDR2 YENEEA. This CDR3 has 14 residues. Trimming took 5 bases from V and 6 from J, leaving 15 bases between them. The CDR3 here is CASSQTDSADTQYF. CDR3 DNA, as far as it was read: TGTGCCAGCAGCCAGACAGATTCCGCCGATACG.

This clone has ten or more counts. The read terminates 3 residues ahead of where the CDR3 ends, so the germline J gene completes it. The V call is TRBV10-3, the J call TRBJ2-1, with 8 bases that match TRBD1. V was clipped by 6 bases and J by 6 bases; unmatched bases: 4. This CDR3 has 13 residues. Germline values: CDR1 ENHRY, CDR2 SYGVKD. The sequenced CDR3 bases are TGTGCCATCAGGGGGACAGGAATCAATGAG. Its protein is CAIRGTGINE. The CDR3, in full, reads CAIRGTGINEQFF.

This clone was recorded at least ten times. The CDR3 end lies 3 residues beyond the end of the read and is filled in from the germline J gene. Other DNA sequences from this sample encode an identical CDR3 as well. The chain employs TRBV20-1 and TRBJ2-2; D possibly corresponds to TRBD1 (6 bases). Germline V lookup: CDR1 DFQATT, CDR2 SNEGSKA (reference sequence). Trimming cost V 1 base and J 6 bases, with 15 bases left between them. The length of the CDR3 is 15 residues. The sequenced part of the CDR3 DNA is TGCAGTGCTAGAGTCCCAGGGGAAGAAGCCGGGGAG. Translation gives CSARVPGEEAGE. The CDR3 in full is CSARVPGEEAGELFF.

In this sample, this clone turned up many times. This chain's CDR3 is CASSVGVASYNEQFF. CDR3 DNA (partial): TGTGCCAGCAGCGTAGGAGTAGCGTCCTACAATGAG. This chain joins TRBV9 and TRBJ2-1; possible D gene TRBD2, 5 bases. From the germline J gene comes the end of the CDR3, since the read stops 3 residues before it. With 0 bases removed from V and 1 base from J, the gap between germline ends came to 8 bases. This CDR3 contains 15 residues. Germline CDR1 is SGDLS and CDR2 is YYNGEE.

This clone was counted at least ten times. CDR3 sequence reads: CTIKGIGGGFTDTQYF. CDR3 bases read: TGCACTATCAAGGGGATTGGCGGCGGATTCACAGATACG. The gene calls are TRBV29-1 and TRBJ2-3, with D possibly matching TRBD1 (5 bases). From the germline J gene comes the end of the CDR3, since the read stops 3 residues before it. Germline assignment: CDR1 SQVTM and CDR2 ANQGSEA. The CDR3 runs to 16 residues.

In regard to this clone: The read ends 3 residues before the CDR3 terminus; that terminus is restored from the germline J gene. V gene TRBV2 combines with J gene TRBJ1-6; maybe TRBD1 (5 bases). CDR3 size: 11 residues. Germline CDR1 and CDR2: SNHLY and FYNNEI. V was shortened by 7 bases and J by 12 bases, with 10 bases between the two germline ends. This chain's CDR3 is CASTEGEPLHF. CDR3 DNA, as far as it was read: TGTGCCAGCACCGAAGGGGAACCC.

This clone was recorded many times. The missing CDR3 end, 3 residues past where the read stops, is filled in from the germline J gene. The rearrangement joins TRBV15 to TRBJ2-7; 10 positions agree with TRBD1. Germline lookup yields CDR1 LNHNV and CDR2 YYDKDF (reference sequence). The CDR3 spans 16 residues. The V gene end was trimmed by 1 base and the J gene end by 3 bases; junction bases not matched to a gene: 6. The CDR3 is CATSRGRGTGDYEQYF. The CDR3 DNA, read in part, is TGTGCCACCAGCAGAGGAAGGGGGACAGGGGACTACGAG.

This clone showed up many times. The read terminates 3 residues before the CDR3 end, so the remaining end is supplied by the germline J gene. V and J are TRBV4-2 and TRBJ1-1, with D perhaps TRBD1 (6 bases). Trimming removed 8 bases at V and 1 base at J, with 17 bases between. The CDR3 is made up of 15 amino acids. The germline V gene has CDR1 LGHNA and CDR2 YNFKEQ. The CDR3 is CASLGVYRANTEAFF. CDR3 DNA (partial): TGTGCCAGCTTGGGGGTATACAGGGCGAACACTGAA.

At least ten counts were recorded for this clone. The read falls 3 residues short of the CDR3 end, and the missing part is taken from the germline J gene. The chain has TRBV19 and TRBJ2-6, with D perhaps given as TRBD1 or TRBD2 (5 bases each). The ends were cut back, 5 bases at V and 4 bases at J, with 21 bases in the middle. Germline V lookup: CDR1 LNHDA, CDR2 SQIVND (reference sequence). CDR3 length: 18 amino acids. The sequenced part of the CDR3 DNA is TGTGCCAGTAGTTCACCGAGGGCTCAGGGTACCGGGGCCAACGTC. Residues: CASSSPRAQGTGANV. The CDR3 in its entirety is CASSSPRAQGTGANVLTF.

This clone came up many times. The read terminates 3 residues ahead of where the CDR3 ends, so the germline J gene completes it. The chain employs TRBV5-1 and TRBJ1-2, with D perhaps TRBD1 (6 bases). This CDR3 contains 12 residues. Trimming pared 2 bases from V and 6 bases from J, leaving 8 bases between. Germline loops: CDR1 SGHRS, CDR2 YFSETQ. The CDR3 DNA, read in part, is TGCGCCAGCAGCTTAGGGGGGGATGGC. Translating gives CASSLGGDG. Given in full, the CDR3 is CASSLGGDGYTF.

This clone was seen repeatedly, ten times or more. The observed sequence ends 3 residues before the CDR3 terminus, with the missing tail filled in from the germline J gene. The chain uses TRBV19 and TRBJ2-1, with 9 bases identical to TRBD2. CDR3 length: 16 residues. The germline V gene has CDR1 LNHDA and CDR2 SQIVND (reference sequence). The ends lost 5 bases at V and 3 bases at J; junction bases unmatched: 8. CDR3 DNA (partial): TGTGCCAGTAGTGTGGGACTAGCCGACTACTACAATGAG. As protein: CASSVGLADYYNE. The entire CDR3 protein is CASSVGLADYYNEQFF.